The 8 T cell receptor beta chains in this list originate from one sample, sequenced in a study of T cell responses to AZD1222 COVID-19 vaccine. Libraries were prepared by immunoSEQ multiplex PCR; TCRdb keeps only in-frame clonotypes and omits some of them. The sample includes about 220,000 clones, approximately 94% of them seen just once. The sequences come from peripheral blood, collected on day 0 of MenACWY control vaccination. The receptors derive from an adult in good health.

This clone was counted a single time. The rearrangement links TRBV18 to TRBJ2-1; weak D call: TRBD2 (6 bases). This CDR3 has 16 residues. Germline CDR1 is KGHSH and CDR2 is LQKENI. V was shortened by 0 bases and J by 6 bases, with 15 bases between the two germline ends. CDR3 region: CASSPPQTSRTNEQFF. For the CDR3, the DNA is TGTGCCAGCTCACCACCGCAAACTAGCCGGACCAATGAGCAGTTCTTC.

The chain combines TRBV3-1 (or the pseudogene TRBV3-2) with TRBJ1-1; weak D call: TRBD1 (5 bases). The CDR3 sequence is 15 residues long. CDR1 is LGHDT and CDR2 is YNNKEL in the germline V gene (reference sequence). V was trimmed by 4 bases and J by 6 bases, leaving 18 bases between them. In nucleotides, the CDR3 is TGTGCCAGCAGCCCCGACGGCGGGGGACGAGCTGAAGCTTTCTTT. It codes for CASSPDGGGRAEAFF.

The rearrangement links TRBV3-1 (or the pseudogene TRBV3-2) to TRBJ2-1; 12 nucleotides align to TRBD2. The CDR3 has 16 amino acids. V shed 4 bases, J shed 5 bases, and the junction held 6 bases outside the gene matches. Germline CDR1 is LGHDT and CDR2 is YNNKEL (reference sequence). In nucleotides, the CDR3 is TGTGCCAGCAGCCGCGGGCCTAGCGGGGGGGACAATGAGCAGTTCTTC. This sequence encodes CASSRGPSGGDNEQFF.

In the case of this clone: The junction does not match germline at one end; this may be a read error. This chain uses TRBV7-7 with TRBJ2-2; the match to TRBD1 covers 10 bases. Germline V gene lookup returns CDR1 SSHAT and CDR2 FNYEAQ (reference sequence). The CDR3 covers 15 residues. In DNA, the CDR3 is TGTGCTAGCAGCAAGGGGACAGGGGCCACCGGGGAGCTGTTTTTT. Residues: CASSKGTGATGELFF.

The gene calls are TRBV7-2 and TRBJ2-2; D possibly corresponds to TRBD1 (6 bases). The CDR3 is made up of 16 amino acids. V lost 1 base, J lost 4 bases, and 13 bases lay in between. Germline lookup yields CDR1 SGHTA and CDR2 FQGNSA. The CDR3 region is CASSLGRGTRTGELFF. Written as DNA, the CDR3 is TGTGCCAGCAGCTTAGGAAGGGGGACCCGCACCGGGGAGCTGTTTTTT.

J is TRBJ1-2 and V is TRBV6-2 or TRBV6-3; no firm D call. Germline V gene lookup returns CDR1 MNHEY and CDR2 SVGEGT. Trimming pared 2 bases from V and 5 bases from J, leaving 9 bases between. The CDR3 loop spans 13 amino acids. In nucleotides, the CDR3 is TGTGCCAGCAGTTACGAGGCGCCGTATGGCTACACCTTC. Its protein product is CASSYEAPYGYTF.

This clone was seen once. The CDR3 loop is CASSLFSGNTIYF. The CDR3 nucleotides are TGTGCCAGCAGCCTTTTCTCTGGAAACACCATATATTTT. The V call is TRBV11-2, the J call TRBJ1-3; no firm D call. The V gene lost 5 bases and the J gene lost 0 bases, with 5 bases spanning the gap. The CDR3 has 13 residues. CDR1 and CDR2 from the germline V gene are SGHAT and FQNNGV.

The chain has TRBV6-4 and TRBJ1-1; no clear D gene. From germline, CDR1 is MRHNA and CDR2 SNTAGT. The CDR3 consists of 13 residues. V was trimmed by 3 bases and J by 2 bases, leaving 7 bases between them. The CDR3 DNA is TGTGCCAGCAGTGAGTCGGATAACACTGAAGCTTTCTTT. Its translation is CASSESDNTEAFF.